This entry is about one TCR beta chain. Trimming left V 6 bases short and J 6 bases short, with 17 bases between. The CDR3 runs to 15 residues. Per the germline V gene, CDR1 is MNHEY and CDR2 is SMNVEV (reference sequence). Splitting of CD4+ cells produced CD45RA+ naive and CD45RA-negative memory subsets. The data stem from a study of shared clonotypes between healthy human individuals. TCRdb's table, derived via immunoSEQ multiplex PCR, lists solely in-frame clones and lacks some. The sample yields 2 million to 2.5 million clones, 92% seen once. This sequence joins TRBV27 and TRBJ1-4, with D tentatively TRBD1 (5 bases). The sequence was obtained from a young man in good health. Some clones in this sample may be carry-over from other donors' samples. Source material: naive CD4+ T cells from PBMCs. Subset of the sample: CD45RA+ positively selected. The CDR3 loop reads CASRGGFGLDEKLFF. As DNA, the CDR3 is TGTGCCAGCAGGGGGGGGTTTGGGTTAGATGAAAAACTGTTTTTT.